What follows is one TCR beta chain and its context. Using a J-beta primer mix together with a sample-barcoded 5' primer, a second PCR was run for roughly 6 to 12 cycles. TCRdb ran MiXCR on the 5' RACE reads and lists one entry per CDR3 protein. The sample comprises about 670,000 distinct CDR3 sequences, around 43% of which are singletons, and about 32% rests with the top ten. These data come from a study of blood T cells in healthy people across ages. The CDR3 totals 15 residues. Germline values: CDR1 SGHRS, CDR2 YFSETQ. Trimming removed 4 bases from V and 9 bases from J, with 17 bases in between. Sequencing was carried out using blood. The origin of this receptor is a man older than 75 in good health. This sequence joins TRBV5-1 and TRBJ1-6; no clear D. The CDR3 nucleotides read TGCGCCAGCAGCGGAAGCCACGGTGCAAGTTCACCCCTCCACTTT. Its translation is CASSGSHGASSPLHF.